This paragraph covers one T cell receptor (beta chain) sequence. Its cognate antigen is unknown. TCR beta libraries were prepared from cDNA with unique molecular identifiers. TCRdb re-analysed the PCR reads in MiXCR, keeping a single row per CDR3 protein. There are 650,000 to 900,000 distinct CDR3 sequences in the sample; 46% occur only once, and around 4.7% lies in the top ten. This record belongs to a study of post-analysis software for immune sequencing data. Findings of the study overall: Controls had lower frequencies than patients of four or five TRBV segments, which included TRBV5-6, TRBV5-1 and TRBV20-1.

V was cut by 2 bases and J by 9 bases, with 14 bases left in between. The CDR3 sequence is 15 residues long. Sample: blood. This receptor was obtained from a girl aged 5 to 17 with multiple sclerosis. The chain uses TRBV12-3 or TRBV12-4 and TRBJ1-6; D not resolved. The CDR3 protein is CASSLLADGGSPLHF. The CDR3 DNA follows: TGTGCCAGCAGTTTACTTGCGGATGGCGGTTCACCCCTCCACTTT.